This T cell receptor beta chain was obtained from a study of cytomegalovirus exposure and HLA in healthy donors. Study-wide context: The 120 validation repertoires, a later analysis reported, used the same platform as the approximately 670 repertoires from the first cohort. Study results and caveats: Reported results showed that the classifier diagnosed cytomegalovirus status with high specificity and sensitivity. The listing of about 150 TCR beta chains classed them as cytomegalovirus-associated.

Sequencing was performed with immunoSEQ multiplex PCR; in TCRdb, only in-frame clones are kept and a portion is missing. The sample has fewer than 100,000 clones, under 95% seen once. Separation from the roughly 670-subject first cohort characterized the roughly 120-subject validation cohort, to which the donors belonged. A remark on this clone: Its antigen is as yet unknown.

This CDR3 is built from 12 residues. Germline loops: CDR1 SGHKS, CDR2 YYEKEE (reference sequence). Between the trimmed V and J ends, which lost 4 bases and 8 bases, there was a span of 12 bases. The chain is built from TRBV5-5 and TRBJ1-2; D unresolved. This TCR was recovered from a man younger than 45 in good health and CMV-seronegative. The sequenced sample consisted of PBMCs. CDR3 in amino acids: CASSGSDVGYTF. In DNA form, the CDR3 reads TGTGCCAGCAGCGGCTCAGATGTAGGCTACACCTTC.